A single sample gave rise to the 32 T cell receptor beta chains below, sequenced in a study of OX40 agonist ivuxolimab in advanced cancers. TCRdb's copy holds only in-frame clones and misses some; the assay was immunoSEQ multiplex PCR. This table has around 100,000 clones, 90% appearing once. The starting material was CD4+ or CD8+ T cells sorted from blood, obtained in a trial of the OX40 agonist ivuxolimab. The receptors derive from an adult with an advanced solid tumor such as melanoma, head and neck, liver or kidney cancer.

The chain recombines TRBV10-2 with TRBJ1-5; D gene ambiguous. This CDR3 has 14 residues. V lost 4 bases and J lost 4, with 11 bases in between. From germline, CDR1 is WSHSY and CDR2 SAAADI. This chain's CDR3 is CASSATYRNQPQHF. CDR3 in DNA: TGCGCCAGCAGTGCGACCTACCGAAATCAGCCCCAGCATTTT.

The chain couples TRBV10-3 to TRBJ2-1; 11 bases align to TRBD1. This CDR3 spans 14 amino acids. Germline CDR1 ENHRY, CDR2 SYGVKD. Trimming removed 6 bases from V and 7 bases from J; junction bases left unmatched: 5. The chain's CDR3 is CAIRTGTGGNEQFF. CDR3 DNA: TGTGCCATCAGAACCGGGACAGGGGGGAATGAGCAGTTCTTC.

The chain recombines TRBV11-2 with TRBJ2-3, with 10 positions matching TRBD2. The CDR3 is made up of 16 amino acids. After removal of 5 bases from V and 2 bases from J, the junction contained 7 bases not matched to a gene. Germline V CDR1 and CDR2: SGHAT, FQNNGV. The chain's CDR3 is CASSPRLAGFTDTQYF. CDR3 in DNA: TGTGCCAGCAGCCCCCGACTAGCGGGTTTCACAGATACGCAGTATTTT.

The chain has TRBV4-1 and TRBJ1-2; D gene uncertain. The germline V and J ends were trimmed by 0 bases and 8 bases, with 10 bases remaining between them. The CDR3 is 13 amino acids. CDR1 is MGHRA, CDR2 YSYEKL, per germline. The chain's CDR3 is CASSQDMREGYTF. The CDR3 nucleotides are TGCGCCAGCAGCCAAGATATGCGGGAGGGCTACACCTTC.

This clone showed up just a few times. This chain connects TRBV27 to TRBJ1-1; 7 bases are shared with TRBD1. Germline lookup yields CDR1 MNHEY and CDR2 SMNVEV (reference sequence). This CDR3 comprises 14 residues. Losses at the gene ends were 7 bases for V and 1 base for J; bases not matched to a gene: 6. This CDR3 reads CASNERQGNTEAFF. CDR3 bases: TGTGCCAGCAACGAGAGACAGGGGAACACTGAAGCTTTCTTT.

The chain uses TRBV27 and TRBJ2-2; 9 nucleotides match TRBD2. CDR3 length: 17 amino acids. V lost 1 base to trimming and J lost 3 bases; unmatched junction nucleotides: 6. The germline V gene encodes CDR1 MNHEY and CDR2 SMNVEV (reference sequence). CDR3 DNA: TGTGCCAGCAGTTTATTTTCTAGCGGGATAGACACCGGGGAGCTGTTTTTT. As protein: CASSLFSSGIDTGELFF.

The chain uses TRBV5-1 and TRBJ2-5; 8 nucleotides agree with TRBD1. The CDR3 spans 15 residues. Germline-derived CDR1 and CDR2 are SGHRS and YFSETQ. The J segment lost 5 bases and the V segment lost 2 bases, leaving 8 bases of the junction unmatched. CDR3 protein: CASSFRGQASETQYF. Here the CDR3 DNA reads TGCGCCAGCAGCTTTCGGGGACAGGCGAGTGAGACCCAGTACTTC.

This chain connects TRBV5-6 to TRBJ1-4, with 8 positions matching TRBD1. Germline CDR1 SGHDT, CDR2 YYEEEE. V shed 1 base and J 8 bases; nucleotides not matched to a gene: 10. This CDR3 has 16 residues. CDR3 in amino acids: CASSLRGDRFNEKLFF. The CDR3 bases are TGTGCCAGCAGCTTGAGAGGGGACAGGTTTAACGAAAAACTGTTTTTT.

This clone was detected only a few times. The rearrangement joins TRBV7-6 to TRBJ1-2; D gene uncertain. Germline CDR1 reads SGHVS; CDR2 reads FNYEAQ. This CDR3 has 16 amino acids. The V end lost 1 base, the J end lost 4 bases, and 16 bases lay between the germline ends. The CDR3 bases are TGTGCCAGCAGCTTAGGAGGAGGGATTCAAGCCTATGGCTACACCTTC. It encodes CASSLGGGIQAYGYTF.

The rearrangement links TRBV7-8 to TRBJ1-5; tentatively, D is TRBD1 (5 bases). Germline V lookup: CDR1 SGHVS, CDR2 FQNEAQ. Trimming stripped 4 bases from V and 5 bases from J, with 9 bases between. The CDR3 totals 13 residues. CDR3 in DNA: TGTGCCAGCAGCTGGAGGGGCGATCAGCCCCAGCATTTT. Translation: CASSWRGDQPQHF.

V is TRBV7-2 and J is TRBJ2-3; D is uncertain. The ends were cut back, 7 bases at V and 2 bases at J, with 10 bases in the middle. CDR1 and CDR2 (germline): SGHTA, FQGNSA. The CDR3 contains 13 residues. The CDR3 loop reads CASTVLDTDTQYF. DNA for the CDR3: TGTGCCAGCACTGTGCTCGACACAGATACGCAGTATTTT. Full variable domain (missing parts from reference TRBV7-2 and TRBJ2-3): GAGVSQSPSNKVTEKGKDVELRCDPISGHTALYWYRQSLGQGLEFLIYFQGNSAPDKSGLPSDRFSAERTGGSVSTLTIQRTQQEDSAVYLCASTVLDTDTQYFGPGTRLTVL.

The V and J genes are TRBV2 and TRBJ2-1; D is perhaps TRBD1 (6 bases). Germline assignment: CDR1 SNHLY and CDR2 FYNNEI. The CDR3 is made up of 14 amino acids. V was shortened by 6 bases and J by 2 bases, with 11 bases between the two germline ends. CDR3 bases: TGTGCCAGCAGGGCAGGGGTTCCCTACAATGAGCAGTTCTTC. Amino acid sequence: CASRAGVPYNEQFF.

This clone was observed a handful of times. CDR3 amino acids: CSVVGSYEQYF. The CDR3 nucleotides read TGCAGCGTTGTTGGGAGCTACGAGCAGTACTTC. The V gene is TRBV29-1, the J gene TRBJ2-7, with a possible D match to TRBD2 (5 bases). CDR1 is SQVTM, CDR2 ANQGSEA, per germline. The CDR3 length is 11 residues. The V end was cut by 4 bases, the J end by 3 bases, with 7 bases between.

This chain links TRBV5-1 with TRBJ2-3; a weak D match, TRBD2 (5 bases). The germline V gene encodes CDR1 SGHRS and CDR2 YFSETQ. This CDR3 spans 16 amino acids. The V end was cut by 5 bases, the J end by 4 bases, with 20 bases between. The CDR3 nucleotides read TGCGCCAGCAGGCAAAGTCTAGCAACGTCGGCAGATACGCAGTATTTT. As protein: CASRQSLATSADTQYF.

For the CDR3, the DNA is TGTGCCAGTAGTGCTATTCGGAACACTGAAGCTTTCTTT. It is translated as CASSAIRNTEAFF. The rearrangement links TRBV19 to TRBJ1-1; no reliable D call. The CDR3 has 13 amino acids. Looked up from germline, CDR1 is LNHDA and CDR2 is SQIVND (reference sequence). V dropped 5 bases and J dropped 1 base, with 8 bases sitting between them.

CDR3 residues: CASSLSMAGGPGDTQYF. The CDR3 DNA sequence: TGTGCCAGCAGTTTATCGATGGCGGGGGGGCCGGGAGATACGCAGTATTTT. The rearrangement links TRBV27 to TRBJ2-3; TRBD2 matches 9 bases. CDR3 length equals 17 residues. The junction had 9 bases not matched to a gene; V was cut back by 0 bases and J by 5 bases. The V gene's germline CDR1 is MNHEY and CDR2 SMNVEV (reference sequence).

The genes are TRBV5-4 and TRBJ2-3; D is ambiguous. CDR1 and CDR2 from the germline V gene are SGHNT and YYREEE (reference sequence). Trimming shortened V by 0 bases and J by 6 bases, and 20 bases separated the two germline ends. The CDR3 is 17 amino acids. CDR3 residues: CASSLATLARKGDTQYF. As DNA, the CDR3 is TGTGCCAGCAGCTTGGCCACCCTCGCCCGGAAAGGTGATACGCAGTATTTT.

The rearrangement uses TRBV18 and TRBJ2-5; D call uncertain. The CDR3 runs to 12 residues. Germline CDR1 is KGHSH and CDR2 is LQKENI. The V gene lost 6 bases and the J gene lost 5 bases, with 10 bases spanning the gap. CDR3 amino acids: CASSSRGETQYF. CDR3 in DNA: TGTGCCAGCTCCTCTCGTGGGGAGACCCAGTACTTC.

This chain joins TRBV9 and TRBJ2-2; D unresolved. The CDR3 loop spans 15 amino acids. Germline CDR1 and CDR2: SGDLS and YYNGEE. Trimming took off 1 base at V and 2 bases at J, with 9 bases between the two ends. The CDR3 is CASSVSTYNTGELFF. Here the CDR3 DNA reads TGTGCCAGCAGCGTATCGACTTATAACACCGGGGAGCTGTTTTTT.

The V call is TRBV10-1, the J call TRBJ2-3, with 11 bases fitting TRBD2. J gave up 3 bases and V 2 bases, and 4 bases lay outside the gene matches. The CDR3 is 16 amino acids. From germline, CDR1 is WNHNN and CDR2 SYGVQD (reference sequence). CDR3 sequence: CASSEIAGGRTDTQYF. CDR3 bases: TGCGCCAGCAGTGAGATAGCGGGGGGGCGGACAGATACGCAGTATTTT.

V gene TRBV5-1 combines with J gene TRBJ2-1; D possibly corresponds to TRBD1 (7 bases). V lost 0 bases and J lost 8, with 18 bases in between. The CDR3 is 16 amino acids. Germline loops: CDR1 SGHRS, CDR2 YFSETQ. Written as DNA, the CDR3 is TGCGCCAGCAGCTTGGTTGGGTCAGGGGGGTTTGATGAGCAGTTCTTC. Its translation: CASSLVGSGGFDEQFF.

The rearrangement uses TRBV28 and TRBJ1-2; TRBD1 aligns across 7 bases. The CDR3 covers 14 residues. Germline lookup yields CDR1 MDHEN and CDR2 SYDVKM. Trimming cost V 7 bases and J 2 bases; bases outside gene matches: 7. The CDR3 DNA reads TGTGCCAGCACTCCCCCCAGGGGGAACTATGGCTACACCTTC. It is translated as CASTPPRGNYGYTF.

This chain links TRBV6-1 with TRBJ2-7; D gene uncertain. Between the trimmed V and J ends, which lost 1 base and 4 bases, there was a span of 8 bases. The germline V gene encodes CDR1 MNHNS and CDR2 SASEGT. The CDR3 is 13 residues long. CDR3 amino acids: CASSEVWQYEQYF. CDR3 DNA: TGTGCCAGCAGTGAAGTCTGGCAGTACGAGCAGTACTTC.

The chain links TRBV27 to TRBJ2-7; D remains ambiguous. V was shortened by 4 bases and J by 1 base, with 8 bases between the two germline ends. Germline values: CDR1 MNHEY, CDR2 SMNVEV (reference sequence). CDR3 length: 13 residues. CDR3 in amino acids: CASSSTGSYEQYF. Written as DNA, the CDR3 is TGTGCCAGCAGTTCCACGGGTTCCTACGAGCAGTACTTC.

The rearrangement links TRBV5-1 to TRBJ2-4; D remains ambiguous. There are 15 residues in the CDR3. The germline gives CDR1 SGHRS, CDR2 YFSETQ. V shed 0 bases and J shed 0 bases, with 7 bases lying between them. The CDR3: CASSLDWVAKNIQYF. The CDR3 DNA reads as TGCGCCAGCAGCTTGGACTGGGTAGCCAAAAACATTCAGTACTTC.

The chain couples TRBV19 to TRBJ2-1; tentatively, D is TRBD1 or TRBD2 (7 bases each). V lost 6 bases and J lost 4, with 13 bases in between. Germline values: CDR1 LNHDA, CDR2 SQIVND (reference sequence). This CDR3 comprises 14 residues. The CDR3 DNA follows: TGTGCCAGTAGCGTCCAGGGGGGGTACAATGAGCAGTTCTTC. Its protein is CASSVQGGYNEQFF.

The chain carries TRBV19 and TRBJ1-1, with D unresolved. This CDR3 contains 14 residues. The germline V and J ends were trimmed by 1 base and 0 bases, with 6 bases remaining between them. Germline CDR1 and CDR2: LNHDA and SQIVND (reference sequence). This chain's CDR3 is CASSIVGLNTEAFF. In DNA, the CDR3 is TGTGCCAGTAGTATAGTGGGATTGAACACTGAAGCTTTCTTT. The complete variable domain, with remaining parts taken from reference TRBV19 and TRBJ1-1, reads DGGITQSPKYLFRKEGQNVTLSCEQNLNHDAMYWYRQDPGQGLRLIYYSQIVNDFQKGDIAEGYSVSREKKESFPLTVTSAQKNPTAFYLCASSIVGLNTEAFFGQGTRLTVV.

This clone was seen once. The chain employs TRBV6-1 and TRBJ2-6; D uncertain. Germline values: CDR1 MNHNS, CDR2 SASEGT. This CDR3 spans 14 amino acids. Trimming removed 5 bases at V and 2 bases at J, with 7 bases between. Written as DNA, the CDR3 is TGTGCCAGCAGTTTCAGGACTGGGGCCAACGTCCTGACTTTC. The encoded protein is CASSFRTGANVLTF.

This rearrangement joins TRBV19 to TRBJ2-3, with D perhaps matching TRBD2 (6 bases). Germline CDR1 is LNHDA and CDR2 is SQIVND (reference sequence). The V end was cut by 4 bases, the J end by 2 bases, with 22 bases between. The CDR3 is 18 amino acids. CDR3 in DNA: TGTGCCAGTAGTAAAGACGACTCGTGGCGGGGCTACACAGATACGCAGTATTTT. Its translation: CASSKDDSWRGYTDTQYF.

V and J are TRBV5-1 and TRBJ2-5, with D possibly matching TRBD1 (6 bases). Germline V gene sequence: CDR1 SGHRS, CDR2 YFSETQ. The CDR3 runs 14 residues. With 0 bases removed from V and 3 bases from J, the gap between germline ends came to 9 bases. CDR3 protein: CASSLATGKETQYF. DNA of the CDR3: TGCGCCAGCAGCTTGGCAACAGGGAAAGAGACCCAGTACTTC.

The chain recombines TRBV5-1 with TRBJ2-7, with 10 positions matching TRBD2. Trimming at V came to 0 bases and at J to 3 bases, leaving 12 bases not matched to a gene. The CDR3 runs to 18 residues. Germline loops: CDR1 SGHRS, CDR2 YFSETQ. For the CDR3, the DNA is TGCGCCAGCAGCTTGGGGCTAGCGGGAGTCAGATTTGGCTACGAGCAGTACTTC. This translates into CASSLGLAGVRFGYEQYF.

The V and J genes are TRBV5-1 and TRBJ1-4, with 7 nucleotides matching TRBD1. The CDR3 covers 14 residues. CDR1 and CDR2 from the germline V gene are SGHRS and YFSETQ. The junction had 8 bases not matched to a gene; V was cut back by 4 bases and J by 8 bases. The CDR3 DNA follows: TGCGCCAGCAGCGCCCGACAGGGAAGAGAAAAACTGTTTTTT. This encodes CASSARQGREKLFF.